The sample holds many counts of the clone carrying this T cell receptor beta chain. This specimen comes from a study of T-cell reconstitution after alpha-beta-depleted transplantation in children. Unique molecular identifiers were incorporated during preparation of the TCRbeta library. TCRdb passed the PCR reads through MiXCR, listing each CDR3 protein once. Of 70,000 to 95,000 distinct CDR3 sequences in the sample, roughly a sixth were seen once. Material: PBMCs, mostly from graft donor cells, obtained 180 days after TCRalphabeta/CD19-depleted stem cell transplant. The clonotype originates from a male patient aged 2-10 years who had a stem cell transplant for acute lymphoblastic leukemia, so the T cells may come from the graft donor.

The CDR3 here is CSASASGDSSYNEQFF. CDR3 sequence (DNA): TGCAGTGCTAGTGCGAGCGGGGATAGCTCCTACAATGAGCAGTTCTTC. The genes are TRBV20-1 and TRBJ2-1; 7 bases are shared with TRBD2. The length of the CDR3 is 16 residues. V gave up 3 bases and J gave up 0 bases; unmatched junction bases: 8. Looked up from germline, CDR1 is DFQATT and CDR2 is SNEGSKA (reference sequence).